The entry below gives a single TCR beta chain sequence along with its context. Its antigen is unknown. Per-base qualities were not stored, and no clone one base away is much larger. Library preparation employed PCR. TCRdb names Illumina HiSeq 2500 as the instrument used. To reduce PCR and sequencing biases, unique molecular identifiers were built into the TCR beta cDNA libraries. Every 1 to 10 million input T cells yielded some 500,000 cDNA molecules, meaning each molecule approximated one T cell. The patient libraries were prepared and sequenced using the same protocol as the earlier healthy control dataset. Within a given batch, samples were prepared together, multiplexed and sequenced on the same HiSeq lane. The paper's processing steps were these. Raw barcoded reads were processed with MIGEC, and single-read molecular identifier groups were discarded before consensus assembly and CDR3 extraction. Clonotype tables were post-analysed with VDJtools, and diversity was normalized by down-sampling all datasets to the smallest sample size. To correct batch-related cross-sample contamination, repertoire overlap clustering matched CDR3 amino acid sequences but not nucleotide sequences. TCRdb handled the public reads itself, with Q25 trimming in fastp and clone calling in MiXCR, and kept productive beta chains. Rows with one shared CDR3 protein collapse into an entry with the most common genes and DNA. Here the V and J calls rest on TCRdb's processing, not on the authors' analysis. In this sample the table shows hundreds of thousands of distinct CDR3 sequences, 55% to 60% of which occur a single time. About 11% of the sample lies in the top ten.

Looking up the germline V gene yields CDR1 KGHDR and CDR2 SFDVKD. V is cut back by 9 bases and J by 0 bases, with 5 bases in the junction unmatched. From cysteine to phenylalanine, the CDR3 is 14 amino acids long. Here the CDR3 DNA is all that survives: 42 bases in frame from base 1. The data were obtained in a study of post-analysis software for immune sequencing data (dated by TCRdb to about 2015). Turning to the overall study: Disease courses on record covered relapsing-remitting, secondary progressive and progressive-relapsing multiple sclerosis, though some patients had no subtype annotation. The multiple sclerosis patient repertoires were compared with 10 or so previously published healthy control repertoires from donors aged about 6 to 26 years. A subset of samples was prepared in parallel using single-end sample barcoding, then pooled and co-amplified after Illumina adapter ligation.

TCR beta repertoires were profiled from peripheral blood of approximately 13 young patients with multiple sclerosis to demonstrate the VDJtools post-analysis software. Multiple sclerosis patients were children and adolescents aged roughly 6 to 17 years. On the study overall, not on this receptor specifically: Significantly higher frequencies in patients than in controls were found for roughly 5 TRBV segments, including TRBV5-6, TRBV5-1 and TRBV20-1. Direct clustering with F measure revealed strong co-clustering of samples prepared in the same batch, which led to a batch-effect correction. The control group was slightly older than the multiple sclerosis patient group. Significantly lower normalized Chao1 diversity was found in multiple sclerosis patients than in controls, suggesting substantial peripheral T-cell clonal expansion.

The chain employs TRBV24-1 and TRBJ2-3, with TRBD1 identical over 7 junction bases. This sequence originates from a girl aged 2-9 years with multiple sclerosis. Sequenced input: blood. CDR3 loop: CATAGGPSTDTQYF. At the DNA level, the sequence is TGTGCCACCGCAGGGGGACCCAGCACAGATACGCAGTATTTT.